This T cell receptor (beta chain) appears in the sequencing data of a study of cytomegalovirus exposure and HLA in healthy donors. Study-level results: Later analysis showed TCR association rates varying by HLA locus, highest for DRB1 and lowest for HLA-C. Earlier analysis found most TCR beta V segments productive about 87% or about 30% of the time. Across donors, sequencing depth was assumed by presence/absence analyses to be roughly uniform.

Germline lookup yields CDR1 LGHNA and CDR2 YNFKEQ. The CDR3 runs to 16 residues. Trimming took off 0 bases at V and 1 base at J, with 12 bases between the two ends. The PCR contained 60 Vbeta and 13 Jbeta primers. Method: immunoSEQ multiplex PCR; TCRdb's copy keeps in-frame clones and lacks some. The table shows about 86,000 clones, with 74% occurring only once. On this clone itself: Antigen specificity is unknown.

The sequence came from a woman aged 45-65 years in good health and CMV-seropositive. This chain uses TRBV4-2 with TRBJ1-2; D gene uncertain. The sequenced sample consisted of PBMCs. The CDR3 nucleotides are TGTGCCAGCAGCCAAGACGGGAGGAGATATAACTATGGCTACACCTTC. Translated: CASSQDGRRYNYGYTF.